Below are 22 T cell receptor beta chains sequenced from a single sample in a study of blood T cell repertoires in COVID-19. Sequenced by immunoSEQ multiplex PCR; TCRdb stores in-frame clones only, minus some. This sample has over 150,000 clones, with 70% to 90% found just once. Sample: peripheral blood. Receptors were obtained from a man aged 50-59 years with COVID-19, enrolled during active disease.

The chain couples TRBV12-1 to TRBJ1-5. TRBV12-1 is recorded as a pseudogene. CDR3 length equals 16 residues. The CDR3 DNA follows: TGTGCCAGCACCACTGATCATCGGCGGGGAGCACAGCCCCAGCATTTT. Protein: CASTTDHRRGAQPQHF.

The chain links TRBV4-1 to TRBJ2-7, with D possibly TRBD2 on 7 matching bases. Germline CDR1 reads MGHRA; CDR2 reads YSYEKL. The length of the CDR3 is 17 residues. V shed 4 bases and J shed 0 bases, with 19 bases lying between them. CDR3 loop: CASSLNLPGGRSYEQYF. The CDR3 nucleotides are TGCGCCAGCAGCCTCAACCTGCCGGGGGGCCGCTCCTACGAGCAGTACTTC.

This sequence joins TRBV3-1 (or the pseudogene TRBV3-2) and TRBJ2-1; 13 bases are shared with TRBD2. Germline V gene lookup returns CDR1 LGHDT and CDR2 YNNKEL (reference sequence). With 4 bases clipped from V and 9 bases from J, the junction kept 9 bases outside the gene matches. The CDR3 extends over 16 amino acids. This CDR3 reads CASSPTWTSGSTEQFF. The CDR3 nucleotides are TGTGCCAGCAGCCCTACTTGGACTAGCGGGAGTACTGAGCAGTTCTTC.

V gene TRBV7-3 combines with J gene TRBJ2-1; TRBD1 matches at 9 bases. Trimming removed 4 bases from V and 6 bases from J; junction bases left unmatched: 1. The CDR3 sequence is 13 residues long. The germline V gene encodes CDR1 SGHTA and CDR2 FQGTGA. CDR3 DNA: TGTGCCAGCAGCTCGACAGGGGGCAATGAGCAGTTCTTC. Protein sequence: CASSSTGGNEQFF.

The DNA for the CDR3 is TGTGCCAGCAGCTTATTGGCGGGAGTATGGGAGACCCAGTACTTC. Translating it yields CASSLLAGVWETQYF. J is TRBJ2-5 and V is TRBV11-2; 7 nucleotides align to TRBD2. Germline V gene lookup returns CDR1 SGHAT and CDR2 FQNNGV. The CDR3 has 15 residues. Trimming at V came to 2 bases and at J to 5 bases, leaving 8 bases not matched to a gene.

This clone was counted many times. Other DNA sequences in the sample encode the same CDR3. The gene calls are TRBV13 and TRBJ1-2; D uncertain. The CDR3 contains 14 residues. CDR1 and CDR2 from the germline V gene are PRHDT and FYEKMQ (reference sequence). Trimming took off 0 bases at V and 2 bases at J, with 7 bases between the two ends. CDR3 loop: CASSLGSQNYGYTF. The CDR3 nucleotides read TGTGCCAGCAGCTTAGGATCGCAGAACTATGGCTACACCTTC.

CDR3 bases: TGTGCCAGCAGCCCAACGGGATTTCTCCAAGAGACCCAGTACTTC. Residues: CASSPTGFLQETQYF. This chain connects TRBV11-2 to TRBJ2-5; tentative D call: TRBD2 (5 bases). CDR3 length: 15 amino acids. The germline V gene has CDR1 SGHAT and CDR2 FQNNGV. Deletions cut 5 bases from V and 1 base from J, with 14 bases between.

The CDR3 DNA sequence: TGTGCCAGCACCAGGACGGGGGACACTGAAGCTTTCTTT. It is translated as CASTRTGDTEAFF. V usage is TRBV12-3 or TRBV12-4 and J usage is TRBJ1-1; a possible D gene is TRBD1 (5 bases). V lost 7 bases, J lost 3 bases, and 12 bases lay in between. The CDR3 spans 13 residues.

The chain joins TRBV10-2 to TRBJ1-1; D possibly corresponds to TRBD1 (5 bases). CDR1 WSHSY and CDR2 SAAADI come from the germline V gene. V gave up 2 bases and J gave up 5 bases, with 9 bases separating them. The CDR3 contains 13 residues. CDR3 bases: TGCGCCAGCAGTGAGCTGCGGGGGACTGAAGCTTTCTTT. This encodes CASSELRGTEAFF.

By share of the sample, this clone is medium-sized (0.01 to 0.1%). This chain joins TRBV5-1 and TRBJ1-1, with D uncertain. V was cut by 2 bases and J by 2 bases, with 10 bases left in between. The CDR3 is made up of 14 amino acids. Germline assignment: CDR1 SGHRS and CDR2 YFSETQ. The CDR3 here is CASSFGAANTEAFF. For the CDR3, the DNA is TGCGCCAGCAGCTTTGGAGCGGCTAACACTGAAGCTTTCTTT.

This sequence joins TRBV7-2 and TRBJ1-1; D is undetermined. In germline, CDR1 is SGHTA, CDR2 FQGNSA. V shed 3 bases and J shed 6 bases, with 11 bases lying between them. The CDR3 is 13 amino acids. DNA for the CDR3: TGTGCCAGCAGCTTCGGGAGGGTAGCTGAAGCTTTCTTT. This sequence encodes CASSFGRVAEAFF.

CDR3 amino acids: CASSYRDRGRNTDTQYF. CDR3 nucleotides: TGTGCCAGCAGCTACCGGGACAGGGGAAGGAACACAGATACGCAGTATTTT. V is TRBV5-5 and J is TRBJ2-3; 10 positions agree with TRBD1. Germline V gene lookup returns CDR1 SGHKS and CDR2 YYEKEE (reference sequence). V shed 3 bases, J shed 2 bases, and the junction held 9 bases outside the gene matches. The CDR3 is 17 amino acids.

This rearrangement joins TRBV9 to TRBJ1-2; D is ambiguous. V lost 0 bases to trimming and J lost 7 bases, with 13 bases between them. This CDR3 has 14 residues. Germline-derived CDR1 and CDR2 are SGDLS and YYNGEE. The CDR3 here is CASSVEVGSSGYTF. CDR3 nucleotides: TGTGCCAGCAGCGTAGAAGTCGGGTCGAGTGGCTACACCTTC.

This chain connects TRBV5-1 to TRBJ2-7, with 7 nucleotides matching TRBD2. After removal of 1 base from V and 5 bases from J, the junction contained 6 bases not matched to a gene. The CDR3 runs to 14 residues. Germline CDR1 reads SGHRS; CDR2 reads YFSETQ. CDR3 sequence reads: CASSLTGGVHEQYF. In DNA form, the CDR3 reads TGCGCCAGCAGCTTGACGGGGGGAGTCCACGAGCAGTACTTC.

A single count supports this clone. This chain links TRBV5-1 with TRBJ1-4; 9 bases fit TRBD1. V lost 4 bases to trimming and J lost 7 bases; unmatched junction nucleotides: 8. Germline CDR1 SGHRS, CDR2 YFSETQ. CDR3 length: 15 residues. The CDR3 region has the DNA TGCGCCAGCAGCGACTCCGGGACAGGGCTTGAAAAACTGTTTTTT. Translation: CASSDSGTGLEKLFF.

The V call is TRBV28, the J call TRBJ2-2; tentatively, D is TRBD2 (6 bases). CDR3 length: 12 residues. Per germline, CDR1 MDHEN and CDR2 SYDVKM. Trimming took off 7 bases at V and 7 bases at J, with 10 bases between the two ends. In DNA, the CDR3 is TGTGCCAGCACCTCCGGGGGCGGGGAGCTGTTTTTT. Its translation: CASTSGGGELFF.

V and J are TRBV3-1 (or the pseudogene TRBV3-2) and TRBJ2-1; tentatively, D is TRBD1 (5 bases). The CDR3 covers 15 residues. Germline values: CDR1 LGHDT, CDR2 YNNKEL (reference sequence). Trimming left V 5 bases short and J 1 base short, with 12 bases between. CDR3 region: CASSTDTQSYNEQFF. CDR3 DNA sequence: TGTGCCAGCAGCACGGACACCCAGTCCTACAATGAGCAGTTCTTC.

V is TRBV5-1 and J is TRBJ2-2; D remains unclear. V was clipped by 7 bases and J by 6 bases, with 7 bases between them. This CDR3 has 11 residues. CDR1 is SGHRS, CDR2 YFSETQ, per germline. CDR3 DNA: TGCGCCAGCGAGGCCTCCGGGGAGCTGTTTTTT. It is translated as CASEASGELFF.

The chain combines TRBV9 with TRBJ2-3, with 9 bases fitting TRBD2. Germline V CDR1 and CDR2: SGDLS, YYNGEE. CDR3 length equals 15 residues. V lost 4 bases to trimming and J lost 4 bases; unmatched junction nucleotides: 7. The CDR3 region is CASSSSSGKADTQYF. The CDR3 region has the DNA TGTGCCAGCAGCTCTTCTAGCGGGAAGGCAGATACGCAGTATTTT.

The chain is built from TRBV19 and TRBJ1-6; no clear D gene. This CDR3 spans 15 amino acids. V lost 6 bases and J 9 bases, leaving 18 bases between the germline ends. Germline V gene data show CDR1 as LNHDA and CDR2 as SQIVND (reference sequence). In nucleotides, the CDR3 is TGTGCCAGTAGCCCCCGGGAGGTCCGCGGTTCACCCCTCCACTTT. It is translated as CASSPREVRGSPLHF. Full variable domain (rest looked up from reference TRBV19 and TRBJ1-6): DGGITQSPKYLFRKEGQNVTLSCEQNLNHDAMYWYRQDPGQGLRLIYYSQIVNDFQKGDIAEGYSVSREKKESFPLTVTSAQKNPTAFYLCASSPREVRGSPLHFGNGTRLTVT.

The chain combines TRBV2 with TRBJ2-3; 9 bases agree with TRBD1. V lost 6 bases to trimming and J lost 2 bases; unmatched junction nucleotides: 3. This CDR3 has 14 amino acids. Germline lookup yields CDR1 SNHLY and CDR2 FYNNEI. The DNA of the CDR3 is TGTGCCAGCAGGCGGGACAGGGACACAGATACGCAGTATTTT. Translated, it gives CASRRDRDTDTQYF.

The CDR3 DNA is TGTGCCAGCAGTCCCGACCGCCTGCGGGGCTACACCTTC. Translation gives CASSPDRLRGYTF. The rearrangement joins TRBV6-5 to TRBJ1-2; D is ambiguous. Germline lookup yields CDR1 MNHEY and CDR2 SVGAGI. CDR3 size: 13 residues. Trimming pared 5 bases from V and 8 bases from J, leaving 15 bases between.